This TCR beta chain was captured in a study of CD8 T cells in ankylosing spondylitis. Germline lookup yields CDR1 LNHDA and CDR2 SQIVND (reference sequence). The CDR3 has 13 amino acids. V gave up 10 bases and J gave up 2 bases, with 15 bases separating them. This clonotype was seen repeatedly, ten times or more. Its antigen is currently unknown. Quantitative 5'-RACE with molecular barcodes was used to make the TCR beta libraries. Using its own MiXCR run on the 5' RACE reads, TCRdb lists one record per CDR3 protein. The data contain tens of thousands of distinct CDR3 sequences, approximately 28% of them singletons. Study-wide results and limits: From matched ankylosing spondylitis synovial fluid, disease-linked clones were reportedly recovered at significantly enriched levels. Apparently characteristic of ankylosing spondylitis blood was a TCR beta motif (eight highly homologous variants). Clones linked to disease, bearing a CD8+ phenotype, were relatively rare in peripheral blood.

The sample taken for sequencing was synovial fluid, either unsorted or a sorted T cell fraction (not recorded which). The chain recombines TRBV19 with TRBJ2-7; D possibly matches TRBD1 or TRBD2 (5 bases each). This clonotype was sampled from a male donor with ankylosing spondylitis. The chain's CDR3 is CATARDETYEQYF. The DNA for the CDR3 is TGTGCCACCGCCCGGGACGAGACCTACGAGCAGTACTTC.